A single sample gave rise to the 30 T cell receptor beta chains below, sequenced in a study of PD-1 blockade in classical Hodgkin lymphoma. Method: immunoSEQ multiplex PCR; TCRdb's copy keeps in-frame clones and lacks some. The sample lists about 24,000 clones; less than 90% were seen once. Every one of the patients relapsed after autologous stem cell transplantation (brentuximab vedotin exposure was variable). Magnetic depletion of unwanted cells isolated CD4+ T cells from thawed PBMCs. The sequenced sample was CD4+ T cells from blood, obtained at baseline. Receptors originate from a human donor with classical Hodgkin lymphoma.

This clone was detected only a few times. This chain uses TRBV19 with TRBJ1-2; weak D call: TRBD1 (5 bases). In germline, CDR1 is LNHDA, CDR2 SQIVND (reference sequence). The CDR3 runs 13 residues. The V end was cut by 4 bases, the J end by 6 bases, with 12 bases between. Written as DNA, the CDR3 is TGTGCCAGTAGTAGGGCGGAGGGGAATGGCTACACCTTC. It codes for CASSRAEGNGYTF.

The chain recombines TRBV6-5 with TRBJ1-2, with a tentative D call TRBD1 (6 bases). Germline V gives CDR1 MNHEY, CDR2 SVGAGI. The length of the CDR3 is 13 residues. V shed 2 bases and J shed 4 bases, with 8 bases lying between them. The CDR3 loop reads CASSYDRTYGYTF. The DNA of the CDR3 is TGTGCCAGCAGTTACGACAGGACCTATGGCTACACCTTC.

The chain couples TRBV10-3 to TRBJ2-3; 8 nucleotides agree with TRBD1. The V gene's germline CDR1 is ENHRY and CDR2 SYGVKD. CDR3 length: 17 amino acids. The junction had 16 bases not matched to a gene; V was cut back by 5 bases and J by 6 bases. The CDR3 bases are TGTGCCATCAGTCAAGGACAGGGCCCAGCTGGGTCGGATACGCAGTATTTT. As protein: CAISQGQGPAGSDTQYF.

As DNA, the CDR3 is TGTGCCAGCAGCTGGACTAGCGGGGGGGAAATGGAGAGGTACTTC. Amino acids: CASSWTSGGEMERYF. V and J are TRBV7-2 and TRBJ2-7; 15 bases are shared with TRBD2. After removal of 4 bases from V and 12 bases from J, the junction contained 10 bases not matched to a gene. Germline-derived CDR1 and CDR2 are SGHTA and FQGNSA. The CDR3 is made up of 15 amino acids.

This clone was counted once. The chain uses TRBV11-1 and TRBJ2-1; 8 bases line up with TRBD1. The CDR3 is made up of 13 amino acids. V lost 8 bases and J lost 0; bases outside the gene matches: 0. Germline CDR1 reads SGHAT; CDR2 reads FQDESV (reference sequence). The CDR3 DNA follows: TGTGCCAGCGGGACAGGCTCCTACAATGAGCAGTTCTTC. This gives the protein CASGTGSYNEQFF.

The chain uses TRBV5-1 and TRBJ1-1; the D gene is possibly TRBD1 (5 bases). Germline V CDR1 and CDR2: SGHRS, YFSETQ. The CDR3 spans 15 residues. V lost 0 bases and J 1 base, leaving 10 bases between the germline ends. The DNA of the CDR3 is TGCGCCAGCAGCTTGGGGGCTCAGGGGAACACTGAAGCTTTCTTT. This encodes CASSLGAQGNTEAFF.

In its sample, this clone was seen once. The chain couples TRBV6-5 to TRBJ1-5; maybe TRBD1 (5 bases). Germline loops: CDR1 MNHEY, CDR2 SVGAGI. CDR3 size: 13 residues. The V and J ends lost 2 bases and 7 bases respectively, with 9 bases between them. This CDR3 is CASSYGRAQPQHF. The CDR3 DNA reads TGTGCCAGCAGTTACGGCAGGGCGCAGCCCCAGCATTTT.

V is TRBV21-1 and J is TRBJ2-7; no DNA check was done on the table's D call, TRBD2. TRBV21-1 is shown as a pseudogene. The CDR3 totals 17 residues. CDR3 sequence (DNA): TGTGCCAGCAGCAAAGGGCCCTTCTTGCCTACCGGAGACGAGCAGTACTTC. It yields the protein CASSKGPFLPTGDEQYF.

This chain uses TRBV7-2 with TRBJ2-5; the match to TRBD2 covers 7 bases. J gave up 2 bases and V 8 bases, and 14 bases lay outside the gene matches. The germline gives CDR1 SGHTA, CDR2 FQGNSA. This CDR3 has 16 amino acids. CDR3 in DNA: TGTGCCAGCTCCAAGCCCGTGCTGGGGGGGCAAGAGACCCAGTACTTC. This gives the protein CASSKPVLGGQETQYF. The variable domain in full, completed from reference TRBV7-2 and TRBJ2-5, reads GAGVSQSPSNKVTEKGKDVELRCDPISGHTALYWYRQSLGQGLEFLIYFQGNSAPDKSGLPSDRFSAERTGGSVSTLTIQRTQQEDSAVYLCASSKPVLGGQETQYFGPGTRLLVL.

CDR3 sequence (DNA): TGTGCCAGCAGTACCCATCTAACCTCCTACGAGCAGTACTTC. It translates to CASSTHLTSYEQYF. V usage is TRBV2 and J usage is TRBJ2-7; D ambiguous. This CDR3 has 14 residues. Looked up from germline, CDR1 is SNHLY and CDR2 is FYNNEI. The V and J ends lost 5 bases and 0 bases respectively, with 11 bases between them.

The chain is built from TRBV29-1 and TRBJ1-5; 10 bases are a match to TRBD1. This CDR3 is 13 amino acids long. The trim removed 6 bases at V and 6 bases at J, leaving 5 bases unmatched. Germline CDR1 SQVTM, CDR2 ANQGSEA. The CDR3 sequence: CSVATGGRQPQHF. Written as DNA, the CDR3 is TGCAGCGTGGCGACAGGGGGCCGTCAGCCCCAGCATTTT.

This clone was observed once. The V call is TRBV6-6, the J call TRBJ1-5; the D gene is possibly TRBD1 (6 bases). The V and J ends lost 7 bases and 4 bases respectively, with 11 bases between them. CDR1 is MNHNY, CDR2 SVGAGI, per germline (reference sequence). The CDR3 contains 13 residues. CDR3 protein: CASNPQGNQPQHF. The CDR3 DNA sequence: TGTGCCAGCAACCCACAGGGAAATCAGCCCCAGCATTTT.

CDR3 sequence reads: CASSNREWGTDTQYF. As DNA, the CDR3 is TGTGCCAGCAGCAACCGGGAATGGGGCACAGATACGCAGTATTTT. This rearrangement joins TRBV5-4 to TRBJ2-3, with D maybe TRBD2 (5 bases). With 4 bases removed from V and 1 base from J, the gap between germline ends came to 13 bases. Germline CDR1 reads SGHNT; CDR2 reads YYREEE (reference sequence). The CDR3 is made up of 15 amino acids.

The chain uses TRBV30 and TRBJ2-2; D is perhaps TRBD1 or TRBD2 (6 bases each). The germline gives CDR1 GTSNPN, CDR2 SVGIG (reference sequence). Trimming shortened V by 5 bases and J by 5 bases, and 15 bases separated the two germline ends. The CDR3 consists of 14 residues. This chain's CDR3 is CAWGAGQGTGELFF. The CDR3, as DNA: TGTGCCTGGGGGGCGGGACAAGGAACCGGGGAGCTGTTTTTT. The variable domain in full, with the rest retrieved from reference TRBV30 and TRBJ2-2, is SQTIHQWPATLVQPVGSPLSLECTVEGTSNPNLYWYRQAAGRGLQLLFYSVGIGQISSEVPQNLSASRPQDRQFILSSKKLLLSDSGFYLCAWGAGQGTGELFFGEGSRLTVL.

This chain uses TRBV5-1 with TRBJ1-1, with 8 bases lining up with TRBD1. Germline V CDR1 and CDR2: SGHRS, YFSETQ. The junction had 2 bases not matched to a gene; V was cut back by 4 bases and J by 3 bases. The CDR3 is 13 amino acids. Written as DNA, the CDR3 is TGCGCCAGCAGCACACAGGGGGACACTGAAGCTTTCTTT. Protein sequence: CASSTQGDTEAFF.

The V call is TRBV7-2, the J call TRBJ2-7; D is unclear. V lost 2 bases and J lost 6, with 14 bases in between. Germline V gives CDR1 SGHTA, CDR2 FQGNSA. This CDR3 spans 14 amino acids. The CDR3 reads CASSLLTEPGEQYF. The CDR3 region has the DNA TGTGCCAGCAGCTTATTAACAGAGCCAGGCGAGCAGTACTTC.

In this sample, this clone turned up once. This sequence joins TRBV7-2 and TRBJ1-5; D ambiguous. V lost 5 bases to trimming and J lost 7 bases, with 12 bases between them. Germline-derived CDR1 and CDR2 are SGHTA and FQGNSA. The CDR3 runs to 13 residues. CDR3 sequence: CASSGPVGQPQHF. The CDR3 region has the DNA TGTGCCAGCAGCGGACCCGTCGGGCAGCCCCAGCATTTT.

This clone was seen only once. This sequence joins TRBV7-2 and TRBJ1-2, with D uncertain. Germline V lookup: CDR1 SGHTA, CDR2 FQGNSA. V was cut by 2 bases and J by 2 bases, with 9 bases left in between. CDR3 length: 14 residues. The CDR3 sequence: CASSLNSRNYGYTF. Here the CDR3 DNA reads TGTGCCAGCAGCTTAAATAGCAGGAACTATGGCTACACCTTC.

The gene calls are TRBV2 and TRBJ1-5; no firm D call. The germline gives CDR1 SNHLY, CDR2 FYNNEI. V shed 3 bases and J shed 2 bases, with 8 bases lying between them. This CDR3 contains 14 residues. As DNA, the CDR3 is TGTGCCAGCAGTGAGCAACAGCGCAATCAGCCCCAGCATTTT. Protein: CASSEQQRNQPQHF.

This chain uses TRBV4-3 with TRBJ2-3; no definite D call. CDR1 and CDR2 from the germline V gene are LGHNA and YSLEER. The CDR3 totals 15 residues. V was trimmed by 0 bases and J by 1 base, leaving 8 bases between them. The CDR3 loop reads CASSQERIGTDTQYF. The DNA of the CDR3 is TGCGCCAGCAGCCAAGAGCGGATTGGCACAGATACGCAGTATTTT.

This clone has more than one count but fewer than ten. V usage is TRBV29-1 and J usage is TRBJ2-6; D is undetermined. Looked up from germline, CDR1 is SQVTM and CDR2 is ANQGSEA. This CDR3 spans 13 amino acids. V was trimmed by 3 bases and J by 4 bases, leaving 7 bases between them. CDR3 nucleotides: TGCAGCGTTGATTCTCCCGGGGCCAACGTCCTGACTTTC. It is translated as CSVDSPGANVLTF. Full variable domain (rest looked up from reference TRBV29-1 and TRBJ2-6): SAVISQKPSRDICQRGTSLTIQCQVDSQVTMMFWYRQQPGQSLTLIATANQGSEATYESGFVIDKFPISRPNLTFSTLTVSNMSPEDSSIYLCSVDSPGANVLTFGAGSRLTVL.

This chain connects TRBV28 to TRBJ1-1; D unresolved. V lost 7 bases, J lost 1 base, and 10 bases lay in between. Germline loops: CDR1 MDHEN, CDR2 SYDVKM. The CDR3 consists of 13 residues. The CDR3 sequence is CASTRDPNTEAFF. The CDR3 DNA follows: TGTGCCAGCACCAGAGACCCGAACACTGAAGCTTTCTTT.

V usage is TRBV6-5 and J usage is TRBJ2-7; weak D call: TRBD1 (6 bases). Trimming left V 2 bases short and J 2 bases short, with 13 bases between. The CDR3 sequence is 15 residues long. Germline assignment: CDR1 MNHEY and CDR2 SVGAGI. For the CDR3, the DNA is TGTGCCAGCAGTTACGGATCGGACAGAGCCTACGAGCAGTACTTC. It yields the protein CASSYGSDRAYEQYF.

This rearrangement joins TRBV7-6 to TRBJ2-5, with unresolved D. The CDR3 consists of 13 residues. The germline gives CDR1 SGHVS, CDR2 FNYEAQ. Trimming cost V 1 base and J 3 bases, with 6 bases left between them. CDR3 DNA: TGTGCCAGCAGCTTAGGACCCGAAGAGACCCAGTACTTC. Translation: CASSLGPEETQYF.

V gene TRBV7-8 combines with J gene TRBJ2-7, with 9 bases matching TRBD2. Germline values: CDR1 SGHVS, CDR2 FQNEAQ. Trimming cost V 5 bases and J 5 bases; bases outside gene matches: 10. This CDR3 region has 15 residues. CDR3 region: CASSTPRAGGHEQYF. CDR3 coding DNA: TGTGCCAGCAGCACCCCGAGAGCGGGGGGTCACGAGCAGTACTTC. The whole variable domain, remainder taken from reference TRBV7-8 and TRBJ2-7, is GAGVSQSPRYKVAKRGQDVALRCDPISGHVSLFWYQQALGQGPEFLTYFQNEAQLDKSGLPSDRFFAERPEGSVSTLKIQRTQQEDSAVYLCASSTPRAGGHEQYFGPGTRLTVT.

V usage is TRBV7-2 and J usage is TRBJ1-2, with 7 bases fitting TRBD1. The CDR3 extends over 13 amino acids. Per the germline V gene, CDR1 is SGHTA and CDR2 is FQGNSA. Unmatched junction bases numbered 1, after V lost 3 bases and J lost 3 bases. CDR3 protein: CASSFTGDYGYTF. In nucleotides, the CDR3 is TGTGCCAGCAGCTTTACAGGGGACTATGGCTACACCTTC.

The J gene is TRBJ2-7, the V gene TRBV7-6; the D is unclear. V lost 1 base and J 5 bases, leaving 6 bases between the germline ends. Per germline, CDR1 SGHVS and CDR2 FNYEAQ. There are 12 residues in the CDR3. The CDR3 sequence: CASSLEDDEQYF. The CDR3 DNA is TGTGCCAGCAGCTTAGAGGACGACGAGCAGTACTTC.

This chain joins TRBV12-5 and TRBJ1-1, with D perhaps TRBD1 (5 bases). Germline CDR1 and CDR2: LGHNT and FRNRAP. The CDR3 runs 14 residues. V was cut by 5 bases and J by 0 bases, with 10 bases left in between. The CDR3 sequence is CASGVDNLNTEAFF. The CDR3 region has the DNA TGTGCTAGTGGTGTGGACAACTTGAACACTGAAGCTTTCTTT.

V and J are TRBV7-3 and TRBJ1-4; D is ambiguous. This CDR3 has 15 residues. Between the trimmed V and J ends, which lost 2 bases and 1 base, there was a span of 8 bases. CDR1 SGHTA and CDR2 FQGTGA come from the germline V gene. The CDR3 nucleotides read TGTGCCAGCAGCTTAGGCCCTGGAACTAATGAAAAACTGTTTTTT. Amino acids: CASSLGPGTNEKLFF.

The chain links TRBV5-6 to TRBJ2-1; D is unresolved. Per the germline V gene, CDR1 is SGHDT and CDR2 is YYEEEE. V was clipped by 1 base and J by 0 bases, with 5 bases between them. The CDR3 spans 14 residues. In DNA form, the CDR3 reads TGTGCCAGCAGCTTGCCCAGCTCCTACAATGAGCAGTTCTTC. Its translation: CASSLPSSYNEQFF.